The next 15 T cell receptor beta chains were all read from a single sample in a study of CDR3 diversity in severe acne. Via MiXCR, TCRdb re-called the PCR reads, giving one row per CDR3 protein. This sample has over 100,000 distinct CDR3 sequences, with 45% to 60% found just once. The material sequenced was blood. The receptors originated from a male donor with acne.

Points on this clonotype: One end of the junction does not line up with germline, which may come from a read error. The genes are TRBV29-1 and TRBJ1-3, with D possibly being TRBD1 (5 bases). Germline CDR1 SQVTM, CDR2 ANQGSEA. The CDR3 is made up of 14 amino acids. The CDR3 sequence: CSVERDVPGNTTYF. In DNA form, the CDR3 reads TGCAGCGTTGAACGGGACGTTCCTGGAAACACCACATATTTT.

In its sample, this clonotype was seen many times. This chain joins TRBV2 and TRBJ2-4; the D gene is possibly TRBD1 (6 bases). CDR1 and CDR2 from the germline V gene are SNHLY and FYNNEI. The V gene lost 3 bases and the J gene lost 14 bases, with 14 bases spanning the gap. The CDR3 sequence is 12 residues long. The chain's CDR3 is CASSDQGIGEYF. As DNA, the CDR3 is TGTGCCAGCAGTGACCAGGGGATAGGCGAGTACTTC.

This clonotype was observed at least ten times. The J gene is TRBJ2-7, the V gene TRBV28, with 8 bases identical to TRBD2. The V gene's germline CDR1 is MDHEN and CDR2 SYDVKM. V shed 8 bases and J 4 bases; nucleotides not matched to a gene: 7. CDR3 length: 13 residues. The CDR3 DNA reads TGTGCCAGCTTTAGCGGGACATCTTACGAGCAGTACTTC. Amino acids: CASFSGTSYEQYF.

The J gene is TRBJ1-1, the V gene TRBV19, with a possible D match to TRBD1 (5 bases). Looked up from germline, CDR1 is LNHDA and CDR2 is SQIVND (reference sequence). Trimming shortened V by 8 bases and J by 4 bases, and 11 bases separated the two germline ends. CDR3 length: 12 amino acids. This CDR3 is CASSLGTTEAFF. CDR3 DNA: TGTGCCAGTTCGTTGGGGACCACTGAAGCTTTCTTT. Together with reference TRBV19 and TRBJ1-1, the CDR3 gives the full variable domain: DGGITQSPKYLFRKEGQNVTLSCEQNLNHDAMYWYRQDPGQGLRLIYYSQIVNDFQKGDIAEGYSVSREKKESFPLTVTSAQKNPTAFYLCASSLGTTEAFFGQGTRLTVV.

The rearrangement uses TRBV13 and TRBJ1-2; the match to TRBD1 covers 7 bases. V gave up 6 bases and J gave up 4 bases; unmatched junction bases: 8. The length of the CDR3 is 14 residues. Germline lookup yields CDR1 PRHDT and CDR2 FYEKMQ (reference sequence). In nucleotides, the CDR3 is TGTGCCAGCAGTCAATACAGGGGAGGCTATGGCTACACCTTC. Protein sequence: CASSQYRGGYGYTF.

Points on this clonotype: The germline gene is not matched at one end of the junction; a read error may be the cause. The V call is TRBV11-1, the J call TRBJ1-4; D call uncertain. The germline CDR1 and CDR2 sequences are SGHAT and FQDESV (reference sequence). The CDR3 runs to 13 residues. CDR3: CTSADHSREKLFF. In nucleotides, the CDR3 is TGTACCAGCGCAGATCACAGCAGAGAAAAACTGTTTTTT.

As concerns this clonotype: At one end, the junction sequence differs from germline, possibly due to a read error. The CDR3 nucleotides read TGTGCTAGTGGTTTGGGCCCGAGCAGTCAGCCCCAGCATTTT. It is translated as CASGLGPSSQPQHF. The V and J genes are TRBV12-5 and TRBJ1-5; no definite D call. The CDR3 is 14 residues long. Germline V lookup: CDR1 LGHNT, CDR2 FRNRAP.

This clonotype was seen repeatedly, ten times or more. This rearrangement joins TRBV7-3 to TRBJ2-2; 10 bases line up with TRBD2. CDR1 is SGHTA and CDR2 is FQGTGA in the germline V gene. This CDR3 is 15 amino acids long. Unmatched junction bases numbered 5, after V lost 5 bases and J lost 5 bases. CDR3 DNA sequence: TGTGCCAGCAGCCTCCTAGCGGGAGTTACCGGGGAGCTGTTTTTT. Protein product: CASSLLAGVTGELFF.

The V and J genes are TRBV6-5 and TRBJ1-5; no firm D call. This CDR3 is 14 amino acids long. V lost 5 bases and J 6 bases, leaving 14 bases between the germline ends. The V gene's germline CDR1 is MNHEY and CDR2 SVGAGI. The CDR3 coding sequence is TGTGCCAGCAGTCAGGATGCCCGGAGTCAGCCCCAGCATTTT. Translation: CASSQDARSQPQHF.

This clonotype came up many times. The chain uses TRBV12-3 or TRBV12-4 and TRBJ2-3; D gene unclear. Between the trimmed V and J ends, which lost 2 bases and 4 bases, there was a span of 13 bases. The length of the CDR3 is 15 residues. The CDR3 protein is CASSLSNQASDTQYF. In DNA, the CDR3 is TGTGCCAGCAGTTTATCTAACCAAGCCTCAGATACGCAGTATTTT.

Concerning this clonotype: The conserved phenylalanine or tryptophan normally closing the CDR3 is absent here, so this likely arose from a read error. The chain couples TRBV20-1 to TRBJ2-7, with D possibly matching TRBD1 (5 bases). The germline CDR1 and CDR2 sequences are DFQATT and SNEGSKA (reference sequence). The CDR3 extends over 12 amino acids. This chain's CDR3 is CSVLTETYGQYS. CDR3 DNA sequence: TGCAGTGTCCTGACAGAGACCTACGGGCAGTACTCC.

This clonotype has ten or more counts. V and J are TRBV7-9 and TRBJ1-4; D gene uncertain. This CDR3 has 14 residues. Germline lookup yields CDR1 SEHNR and CDR2 FQNEAQ (reference sequence). V gave up 6 bases and J gave up 0 bases, with 8 bases separating them. CDR3 nucleotide sequence: TGTGCCAGCAGTAGGGCCGCAACTAATGAAAAACTGTTTTTT. Translating it yields CASSRAATNEKLFF.

The chain combines TRBV5-1 with TRBJ2-5; D assignment may be TRBD1 or TRBD2 (5 bases each). V lost 2 bases and J lost 3, with 8 bases in between. The CDR3 contains 13 residues. Per the germline V gene, CDR1 is SGHRS and CDR2 is YFSETQ. The DNA of the CDR3 is TGCGCCAGCAGCTTTGGGGGAGAAGAGACCCAGTACTTC. Translating gives CASSFGGEETQYF. Full variable domain (rest looked up from reference TRBV5-1 and TRBJ2-5): KAGVTQTPRYLIKTRGQQVTLSCSPISGHRSVSWYQQTPGQGLQFLFEYFSETQRNKGNFPGRFSGRQFSNSRSEMNVSTLELGDSALYLCASSFGGEETQYFGPGTRLLVL.

Judged by abundance, this clonotype is medium-sized. The rearrangement links TRBV2 to TRBJ1-2; 10 nucleotides match TRBD1. The CDR3 consists of 14 residues. Germline V lookup: CDR1 SNHLY, CDR2 FYNNEI. The V segment lost 0 bases and the J segment 8 bases; nucleotides outside the gene matches: 3. The CDR3 DNA sequence: TGTGCCAGCAGTGAAGCGGGACAGGGGAAAGGCTACACCTTC. Its translation is CASSEAGQGKGYTF.

The sample holds many counts of this clonotype. V usage is TRBV2 and J usage is TRBJ2-7; 7 bases are a match to TRBD1. This CDR3 has 15 residues. The ends lost 4 bases at V and 0 bases at J; junction bases unmatched: 6. Germline CDR1 and CDR2: SNHLY and FYNNEI. The CDR3 DNA sequence: TGTGCCAGCAGTGTAGACAGGGCATTCTCCTACGAGCAGTACGTC. Translation gives CASSVDRAFSYEQYV.